This T cell receptor beta chain was sequenced in a study of blood T cell repertoires in COVID-19. In the study overall: Whether acute or convalescent, the COVID-19 samples came from the United States, Italy and Spain.

This CDR3 is built from 14 residues. From germline, CDR1 is WSHSY and CDR2 SAAADI. V gave up 3 bases and J gave up 5 bases, with 10 bases separating them. Source study methods: How many nucleated cells were present was estimated from reference gene primer amplification. Only in-frame clones appear in the TCRdb table, and some are missing; sequencing was by immunoSEQ multiplex PCR. V, J and clone size are taken as reported in that table, and D and trimming were inferred from the DNA itself. The sample lists 60,000 or so clones, 80% to 90% seen once, with over 10% in the top ten. What was sequenced was peripheral blood. The sequence was obtained from an elderly woman with acute or convalescent COVID-19. The rearrangement links TRBV10-2 to TRBJ1-4; weak D call: TRBD1 (5 bases). CDR3 bases: TGCGCCAGCAGTGAAAGGGCAGGGAATGAAAAACTGTTTTTT. Translating it yields CASSERAGNEKLFF.